The 15 T cell receptor beta chains given below trace back to one sample, sequenced in a study of T cells in Graves' hyperthyroidism and ophthalmopathy. Amplification yielded TCR beta CDR3 regions, with RNA transcripts as the source. A first-round RT-PCR of the TCR CDR3 used the HTBI primer set. From the multiplex PCR reads, TCRdb called clonotypes with MiXCR, one entry per CDR3 protein. The data show 450,000 to 700,000 distinct CDR3 sequences, approximately 44% seen once. Material for sequencing was peripheral blood or thyroid tissue (not recorded which). These receptors were obtained from an adult woman with Graves' disease, either hyperthyroidism or ophthalmopathy (not recorded which).

The chain employs TRBV7-2 and TRBJ2-1; 8 positions match TRBD2. The CDR3 covers 13 residues. V shed 5 bases, J shed 9 bases, and the junction held 6 bases outside the gene matches. Germline CDR1 is SGHTA and CDR2 is FQGNSA. CDR3 DNA sequence: TGTGCCAGCAGCACAACACTAGCGGCTGAGCAGTTCTTC. It encodes CASSTTLAAEQFF.

Concerning this clonotype itself: The junction shows a germline mismatch at one end, possibly a read error. The chain links TRBV7-2 to TRBJ2-7; a weak D match, TRBD2 (5 bases). The CDR3 length is 15 residues. In germline, CDR1 is SGHTA, CDR2 FQGNSA. The CDR3: CASSLAVASSYERYF. The CDR3, as DNA: TGTGCCAGCAGCTTAGCGGTGGCTAGCTCCTACGAGCGGTACTTC. Drawing the rest from reference TRBV7-2 and TRBJ2-7, the complete variable domain is GAGVSQSPSNKVTEKGKDVELRCDPISGHTALYWYRQSLGQGLEFLIYFQGNSAPDKSGLPSDRFSAERTGGSVSTLTIQRTQQEDSAVYLCASSLAVASSYERYFGPGTRLTVT.

This clonotype was seen at least ten times. The chain employs TRBV19 and TRBJ2-2; 11 bases match TRBD2. The junction had 9 bases not matched to a gene; V was cut back by 4 bases and J by 2 bases. Germline CDR1 is LNHDA and CDR2 is SQIVND (reference sequence). This CDR3 has 18 amino acids. CDR3 amino acids: CASSTSLAGGLNTGELFF. In nucleotides, the CDR3 is TGTGCCAGTAGTACATCTCTAGCGGGAGGACTAAACACCGGGGAGCTGTTTTTT.

J is TRBJ2-7 and V is TRBV2; D is perhaps TRBD2 (5 bases). V was pared by 4 bases and J by 3 bases, with 13 bases between. Germline loops: CDR1 SNHLY, CDR2 FYNNEI. The CDR3 consists of 14 residues. The CDR3 nucleotides are TGTGCCAGCAGTGCTGACTCCGGGGTCTACGAGCAGTACTTC. Protein: CASSADSGVYEQYF.

This clonotype showed up many times. The rearrangement joins TRBV7-3 to TRBJ2-2, with 9 positions matching TRBD1. The CDR3 length is 15 residues. Germline V gene sequence: CDR1 SGHTA, CDR2 FQGTGA. Germline trimming cut 5 bases from V and 7 bases from J; bases unmatched to any gene: 8. The CDR3 here is CASSVTGGTFGELFF. DNA of the CDR3: TGTGCCAGCAGCGTGACAGGGGGAACGTTCGGGGAGCTGTTTTTT.

This clonotype was counted many times. The chain employs TRBV5-1 and TRBJ2-5; D gene uncertain. The germline CDR1 and CDR2 sequences are SGHRS and YFSETQ. Trimming left V 0 bases short and J 2 bases short, with 11 bases between. This CDR3 comprises 15 residues. The CDR3 sequence: CASSLARPRQETQYF. The CDR3 DNA is TGCGCCAGCAGCTTGGCGAGACCCCGGCAAGAGACCCAGTACTTC. The whole variable domain, remainder taken from reference TRBV5-1 and TRBJ2-5, is KAGVTQTPRYLIKTRGQQVTLSCSPISGHRSVSWYQQTPGQGLQFLFEYFSETQRNKGNFPGRFSGRQFSNSRSEMNVSTLELGDSALYLCASSLARPRQETQYFGPGTRLLVL.

This clonotype was found once. The chain is built from TRBV29-1 and TRBJ2-2, with 8 bases lining up with TRBD1. The CDR3 spans 15 residues. CDR1 SQVTM and CDR2 ANQGSEA come from the germline V gene. Germline trimming cut 4 bases from V and 2 bases from J; bases unmatched to any gene: 6. The CDR3 spells CSVANTGGNTGELFF. The DNA of the CDR3 is TGCAGCGTTGCAAATACAGGGGGAAACACCGGGGAGCTGTTTTTT.

The sample holds many counts of this clonotype. The V and J genes are TRBV20-1 and TRBJ2-7; TRBD1 agrees at 7 bases. J gave up 2 bases and V 0 bases, and 7 bases lay outside the gene matches. The CDR3 has 15 amino acids. Germline V CDR1 and CDR2: DFQATT, SNEGSKA (reference sequence). CDR3 in amino acids: CSARDQNRGPYEQYF. As DNA, the CDR3 is TGCAGTGCTAGAGATCAGAACAGGGGCCCCTACGAGCAGTACTTC.

This clonotype was detected ten times or more. This sequence joins TRBV4-1 and TRBJ2-7, with 8 bases fitting TRBD2. The junction had 18 bases not matched to a gene; V was cut back by 8 bases and J by 9 bases. The CDR3 is made up of 15 amino acids. Germline CDR1 is MGHRA and CDR2 is YSYEKL. CDR3 sequence reads: CASSPAPREGPRQYF. CDR3 coding DNA: TGCGCCAGCTCTCCAGCCCCCCGGGAGGGCCCGCGGCAGTACTTC.

V is TRBV2 and J is TRBJ2-7; 12 bases agree with TRBD1. In germline, CDR1 is SNHLY, CDR2 FYNNEI. The CDR3 spans 14 residues. J lost 4 bases, V lost 8 bases, and 6 bases had no gene match. CDR3 coding DNA: TGTGCCAGCGACGGGACAGGGGGCCAGTACGAGCAGTACTTC. Translation: CASDGTGGQYEQYF. Full variable domain (rest looked up from reference TRBV2 and TRBJ2-7): EPEVTQTPSHQVTQMGQEVILRCVPISNHLYFYWYRQILGQKVEFLVSFYNNEISEKSEIFDDQFSVERPDGSNFTLKIRSTKLEDSAMYFCASDGTGGQYEQYFGPGTRLTVT.

The CDR3 is CASSLAQQGFYGYTF. The DNA of the CDR3 is TGTGCCAGCAGCTTAGCCCAACAGGGGTTCTATGGCTACACCTTC. The rearrangement uses TRBV7-8 and TRBJ1-2, with 7 bases aligning to TRBD1. With 0 bases clipped from V and 4 bases from J, the junction kept 5 bases outside the gene matches. CDR1 is SGHVS and CDR2 is FQNEAQ in the germline V gene. The CDR3 is 15 amino acids.

V gene TRBV20-1 combines with J gene TRBJ1-5; possible D gene TRBD1, 6 bases. The V end lost 3 bases, the J end lost 5 bases, and 8 bases lay between the germline ends. The CDR3 contains 12 residues. Germline V gene data show CDR1 as DFQATT and CDR2 as SNEGSKA (reference sequence). The CDR3 region is CSARRGYQPQHF. CDR3 nucleotides: TGCAGTGCTAGGAGGGGGTATCAGCCCCAGCATTTT.

Ten or more counts support this clonotype. The genes are TRBV5-4 and TRBJ1-3; TRBD1 might be the D (5 bases). There are 16 residues in the CDR3. Germline V gene lookup returns CDR1 SGHNT and CDR2 YYREEE (reference sequence). The CDR3 region has the DNA TGTGCGACACAGAGGGGATCGGGGGTCTCTGGAAACACCATATATTTT. Its protein product is CATQRGSGVSGNTIYF.

This clonotype showed up just a few times. DNA for the CDR3: TGTGCCAGCAGCTTAGCGATACGAGGGGCCAACGTCCTGACTTTC. This codes for CASSLAIRGANVLTF. The rearrangement uses TRBV7-2 and TRBJ2-6, with D uncertain. Germline CDR1 SGHTA, CDR2 FQGNSA. Trimming shortened V by 0 bases and J by 4 bases, and 7 bases separated the two germline ends. This CDR3 has 15 amino acids.

This clonotype showed up many times. The V and J genes are TRBV12-3 or TRBV12-4 and TRBJ1-4, with TRBD1 as a possible D gene (5 bases). Trimming left V 5 bases short and J 10 bases short, with 17 bases between. The CDR3 runs 14 residues. CDR3: CASSGDSGAVKLFF. The CDR3 DNA reads as TGTGCCAGCAGTGGGGACTCCGGGGCGGTAAAACTGTTTTTT.